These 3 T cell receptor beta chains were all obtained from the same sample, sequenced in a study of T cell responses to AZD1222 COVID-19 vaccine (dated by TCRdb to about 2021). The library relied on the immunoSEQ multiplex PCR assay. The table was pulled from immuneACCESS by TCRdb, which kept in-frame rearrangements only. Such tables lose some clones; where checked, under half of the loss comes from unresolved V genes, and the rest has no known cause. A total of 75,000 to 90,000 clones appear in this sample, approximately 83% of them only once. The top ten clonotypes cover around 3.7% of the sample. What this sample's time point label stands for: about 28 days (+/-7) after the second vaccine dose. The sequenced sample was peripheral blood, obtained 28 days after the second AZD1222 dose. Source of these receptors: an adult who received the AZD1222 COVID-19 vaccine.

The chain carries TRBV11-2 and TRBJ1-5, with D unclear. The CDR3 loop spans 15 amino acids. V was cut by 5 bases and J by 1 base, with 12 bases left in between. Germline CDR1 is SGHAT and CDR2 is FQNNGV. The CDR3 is CASSLSRMSNQPQHF. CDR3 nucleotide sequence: TGTGCCAGCAGCCTTAGTCGGATGAGCAATCAGCCCCAGCATTTT.

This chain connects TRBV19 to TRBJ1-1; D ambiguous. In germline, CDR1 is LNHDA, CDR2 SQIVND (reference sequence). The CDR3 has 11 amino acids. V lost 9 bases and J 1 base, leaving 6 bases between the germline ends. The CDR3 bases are TGTGCCAGCAGATCGAACACTGAAGCTTTCTTT. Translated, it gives CASRSNTEAFF.

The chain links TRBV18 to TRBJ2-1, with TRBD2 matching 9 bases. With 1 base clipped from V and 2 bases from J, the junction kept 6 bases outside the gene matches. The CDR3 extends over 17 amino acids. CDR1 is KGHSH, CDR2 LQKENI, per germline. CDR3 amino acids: CASSPRDSGRTYNEQFF. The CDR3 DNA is TGTGCCAGCTCACCACGGGATAGCGGGAGAACCTACAATGAGCAGTTCTTC.